The source of this T cell receptor beta chain is a study of T cell responses to AZD1222 COVID-19 vaccine (dated by TCRdb to the early 2020s). Concerning the study at large: A total of approximately 240 trial participants underwent TCR sequencing, of whom about 200 had received two doses of AZD1222 and 26 had received two doses of the MenACWY control vaccine. Trial participants were enrolled by age into subgroups of 18-55, 56-69 and 70-plus years, and around 140, 26 and 57 TCR-sequenced participants, respectively, were included in these subgroups. Overall study results and their limits: Nearly half of unique spike-specific TCRs reportedly recognized epitopes outside regions mutated in the B.1.351 and B.1.1.7 variants. After two AZD1222 doses, both the breadth and the depth of spike-specific TCRs were significantly higher than at day 0 and than in MenACWY recipients. CD4 TCRs associated with the vaccine covered the entire spike protein, and the dominant responses were in regions 160-218 and 743-854. Participants were mostly white British, with more females than males. The authors suggested clonal diversity may have been underestimated. Conclusions about previously exposed vaccinees were limited because only six or seven AZD1222 recipients were SARS-CoV-2 seropositive at baseline. Because no day 14 peak-response samples were available, the repertoires could be characterized only after the peak T cell response. The 56-69-year group was small, and its depth increase did not reach significance, likely because of low power.

Explained via the paper, the time point label denotes: about 28 days (+/-7) after the second vaccine dose. AZD1222 recipients with second doses at about 4 weeks or about 12 weeks were pooled, because spike-specific TCR depth and breadth did not differ between schedules. Samples from vaccinated people were obtained from the UK trials COV001 and COV002, which included a single-blind randomized controlled phase 2/3 trial of AZD1222 (ChAdOx1 nCoV-19) in healthy adults. Trial participant PBMC samples were collected at day 0 and day 28 after the second dose for TCRbeta chain sequencing. The CDR3 regions of human TCRbeta chains were analyzed by immunosequencing. Under the source paper's analysis protocol: TCRs in the repertoires were compared against a reference library of SARS-CoV-2-specific TCRs that had been generated with the MIRA antigen-specificity platform. Breadth was defined as the fraction of unique TCRs that were SARS-CoV-2-associated. Depth was defined as the fraction of total T cells that were SARS-CoV-2-associated. Using the MIRA data, every spike-specific TCR was mapped to the spike region that the TCR reacted to and assigned to either a CD4 or a CD8 class. Log10-transformed breadth and depth values were compared by one-way ANOVA with Sidak's multiple comparisons tests. Here the immuneACCESS table is served through TCRdb, limited to in-frame sequences with V and J called. Missing clones are a known gap in these copies; in checked studies unresolved V genes cover under half, and the rest lacks a known reason. V and J calls and clone size are given by that table; D and trimming were obtained from the DNA. This sample gives some 60,000 clones in total; more than 60% of them show up just once. 3.5% to 4.5% of the sample goes to the ten largest clones.

This clone was seen only once. It has no known antigen specificity. No quality values exist for individual bases; no much larger clone is one base distant. Compared with germline, V lacks 5 bases and J lacks 0 bases; bases without a gene match: 6. CDR1 and CDR2 are drawn from the germline V gene: SGHAT, FQNNGV. The cysteine opens and the phenylalanine closes a CDR3 of 15 amino acids. The only DNA kept is the CDR3, 45 bases in frame from the first base. This chain joins TRBV11-2 to TRBJ2-5; the central 7 bases match TRBD1. This receptor was obtained from an adult who received the AZD1222 COVID-19 vaccine. This specimen consisted of peripheral blood, obtained 28 days after the second AZD1222 dose. The CDR3 region: CASSPDGTDQETQYF. The bases are TGTGCCAGCAGCCCAGACGGGACAGACCAAGAGACCCAGTACTTC.